This T cell receptor (beta chain) was identified during a study of blood T cells in healthy people across ages. Whole-study results and caveats: Per million T cells, TCR beta diversity dropped about linearly as age rose. Whereas aged donors had fewer naive CD4+ cells, long-lived donors had more of them and higher diversity.

As regards this clonotype: Antigen specificity is unknown.

Germline values: CDR1 SGHTA, CDR2 FQGNSA. The V end was cut by 1 base, the J end by 5 bases, with 14 bases between. The CDR3 spans 15 residues. Combining a sample-barcoded 5' primer with a J-beta primer mix, a second PCR ran for 7 to 11 cycles. Each cDNA molecule, via a template-switch adaptor with 12 random nucleotides, was tagged. Every individual sample yielded 2.5 million or more paired-end reads (each containing CDR3). MiXCR, applied by TCRdb to the 5' RACE reads, yields one record per CDR3 protein. The profile covers 550,000 to 700,000 distinct CDR3 sequences, with 25% to 30% appearing a single time and about 18% taken by the ten largest.

Sequenced sample: blood. The chain has TRBV7-2 and TRBJ2-5; D could derive from TRBD1 or TRBD2 (6 bases each). The TCR was taken from a woman aged 70-85 years in good health. In nucleotides, the CDR3 is TGTGCCAGCAGCTTAGGGCAACTAGGGGGGGAGACCCAGTACTTC. This translates into CASSLGQLGGETQYF.